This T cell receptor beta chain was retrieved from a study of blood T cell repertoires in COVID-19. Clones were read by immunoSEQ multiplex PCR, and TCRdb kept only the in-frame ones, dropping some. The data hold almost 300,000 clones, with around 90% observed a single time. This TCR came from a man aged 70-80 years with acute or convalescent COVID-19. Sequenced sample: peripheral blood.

The CDR3 sequence is CASSSGLAGAEQFF. In DNA, the CDR3 is TGCGCCAGCAGCTCGGGACTAGCGGGAGCTGAGCAGTTCTTC. The chain uses TRBV5-1 and TRBJ2-1; 14 bases map to TRBD2. From germline, CDR1 is SGHRS and CDR2 YFSETQ. The V segment lost 3 bases and the J segment 9 bases; nucleotides outside the gene matches: 2. CDR3 length: 14 amino acids. The full variable domain, in which reference TRBV5-1 and TRBJ2-1 provide the parts outside the CDR3, is KAGVTQTPRYLIKTRGQQVTLSCSPISGHRSVSWYQQTPGQGLQFLFEYFSETQRNKGNFPGRFSGRQFSNSRSEMNVSTLELGDSALYLCASSSGLAGAEQFFGPGTRLTVL.